This TCR beta chain was recorded in a study of shared clonotypes between healthy human individuals. The repertoire was sequenced with immunoSEQ multiplex PCR; TCRdb's copy has only in-frame clones and lacks some. The data show roughly 220,000 clones, 65% to 70% seen once. The receptor was isolated from a man aged 25-45 years in good health. Specimen: memory CD4+ T cells sorted from blood. Subset denoted: CD45RA-negative fraction.

The CDR3 nucleotides are TGTGCCAGCAGCGGAAAGACCGGACAGGGCGGAGGGGAGCTGTTTTTT. Its protein product is CASSGKTGQGGGELFF. The chain employs TRBV9 and TRBJ2-2, with 8 nucleotides matching TRBD1. The V gene's germline CDR1 is SGDLS and CDR2 YYNGEE. V shed 3 bases and J 8 bases; nucleotides not matched to a gene: 12. The CDR3 contains 16 residues.